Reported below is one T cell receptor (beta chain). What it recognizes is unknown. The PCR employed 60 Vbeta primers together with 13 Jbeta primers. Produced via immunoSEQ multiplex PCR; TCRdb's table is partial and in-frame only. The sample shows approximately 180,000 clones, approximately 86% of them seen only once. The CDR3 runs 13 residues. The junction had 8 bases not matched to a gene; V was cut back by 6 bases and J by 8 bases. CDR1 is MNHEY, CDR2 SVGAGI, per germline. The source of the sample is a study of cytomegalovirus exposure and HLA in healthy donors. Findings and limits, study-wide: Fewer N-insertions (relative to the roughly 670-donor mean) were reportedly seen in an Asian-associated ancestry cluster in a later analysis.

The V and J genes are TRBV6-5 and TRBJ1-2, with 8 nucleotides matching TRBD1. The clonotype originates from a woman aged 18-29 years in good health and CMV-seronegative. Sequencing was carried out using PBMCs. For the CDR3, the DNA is TGTGCCAGCAGCCCTGGACAGGGAGGAGGCTACACCTTC. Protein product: CASSPGQGGGYTF.